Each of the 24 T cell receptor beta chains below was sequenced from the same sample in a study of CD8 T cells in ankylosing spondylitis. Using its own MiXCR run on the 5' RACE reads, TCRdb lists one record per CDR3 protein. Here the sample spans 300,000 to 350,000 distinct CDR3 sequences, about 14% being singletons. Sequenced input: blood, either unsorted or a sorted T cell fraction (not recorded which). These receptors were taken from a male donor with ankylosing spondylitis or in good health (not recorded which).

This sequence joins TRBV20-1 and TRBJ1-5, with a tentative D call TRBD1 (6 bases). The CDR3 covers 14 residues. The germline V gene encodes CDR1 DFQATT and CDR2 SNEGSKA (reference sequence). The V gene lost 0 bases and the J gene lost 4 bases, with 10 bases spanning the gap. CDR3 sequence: CSARDFQGNQPQHF. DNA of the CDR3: TGCAGTGCTAGAGATTTCCAGGGGAATCAGCCCCAGCATTTT.

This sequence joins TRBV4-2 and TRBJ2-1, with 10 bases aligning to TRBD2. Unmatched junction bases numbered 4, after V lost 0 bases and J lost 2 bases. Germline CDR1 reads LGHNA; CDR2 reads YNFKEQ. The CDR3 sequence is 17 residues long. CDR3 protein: CASSQDFTSGTYNEQFF. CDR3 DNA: TGTGCCAGCAGCCAAGATTTTACTAGCGGGACCTACAATGAGCAGTTCTTC.

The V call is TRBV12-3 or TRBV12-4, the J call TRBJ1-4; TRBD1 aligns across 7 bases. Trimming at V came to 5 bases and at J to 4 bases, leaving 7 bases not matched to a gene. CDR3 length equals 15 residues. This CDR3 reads CASSLQGVFNEKLFF. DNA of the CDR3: TGTGCCAGCAGTCTCCAGGGGGTTTTTAATGAAAAACTGTTTTTT.

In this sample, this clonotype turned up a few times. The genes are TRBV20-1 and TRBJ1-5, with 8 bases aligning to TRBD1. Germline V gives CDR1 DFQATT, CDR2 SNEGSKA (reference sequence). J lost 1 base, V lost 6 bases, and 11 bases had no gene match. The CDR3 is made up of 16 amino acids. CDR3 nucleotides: TGCAGTGCAAGTGAGGCAGGGGGCTGGAGCAATCAGCCCCAGCATTTT. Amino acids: CSASEAGGWSNQPQHF.

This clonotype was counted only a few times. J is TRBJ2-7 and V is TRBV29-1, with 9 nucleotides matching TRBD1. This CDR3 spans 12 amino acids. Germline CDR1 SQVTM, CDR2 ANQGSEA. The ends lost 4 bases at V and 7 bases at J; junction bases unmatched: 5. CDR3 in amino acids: CSVAGQGLEQYF. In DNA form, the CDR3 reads TGCAGCGTTGCGGGACAGGGTCTTGAGCAGTACTTC.

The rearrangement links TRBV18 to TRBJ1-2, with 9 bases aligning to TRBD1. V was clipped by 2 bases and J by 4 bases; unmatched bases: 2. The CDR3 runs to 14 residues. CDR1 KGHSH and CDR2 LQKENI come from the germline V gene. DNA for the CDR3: TGTGCCAGCTCACCAAAGGGACAGGGCTATGGCTACACCTTC. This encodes CASSPKGQGYGYTF.

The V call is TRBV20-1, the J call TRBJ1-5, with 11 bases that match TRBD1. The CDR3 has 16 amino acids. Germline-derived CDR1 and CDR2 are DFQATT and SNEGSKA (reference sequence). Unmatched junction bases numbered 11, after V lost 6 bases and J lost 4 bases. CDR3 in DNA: TGCAGTGCAGAGGACAGGGGGCGGGTAGGTAATCAGCCCCAGCATTTT. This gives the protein CSAEDRGRVGNQPQHF.

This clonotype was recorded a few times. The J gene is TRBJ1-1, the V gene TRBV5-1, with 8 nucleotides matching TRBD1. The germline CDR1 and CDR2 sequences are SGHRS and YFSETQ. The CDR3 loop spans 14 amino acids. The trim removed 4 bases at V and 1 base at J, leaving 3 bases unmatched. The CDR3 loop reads CASSIDRGNTEAFF. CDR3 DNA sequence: TGCGCCAGCAGCATCGACAGGGGGAACACTGAAGCTTTCTTT.

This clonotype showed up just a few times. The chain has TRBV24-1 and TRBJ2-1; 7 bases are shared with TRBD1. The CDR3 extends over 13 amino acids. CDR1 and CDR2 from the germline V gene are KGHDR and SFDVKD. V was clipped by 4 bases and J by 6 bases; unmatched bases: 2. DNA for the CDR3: TGTGCCACCAGTGAGACAGGGTCCAATGAGCAGTTCTTC. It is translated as CATSETGSNEQFF.

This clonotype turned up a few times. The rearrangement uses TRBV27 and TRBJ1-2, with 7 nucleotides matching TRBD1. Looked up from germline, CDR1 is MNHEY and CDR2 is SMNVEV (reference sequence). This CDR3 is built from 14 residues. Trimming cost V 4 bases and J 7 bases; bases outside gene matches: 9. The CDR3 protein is CASSSAGGAAGYTF. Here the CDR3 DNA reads TGTGCCAGCAGTTCGGCAGGGGGGGCAGCTGGCTACACCTTC.

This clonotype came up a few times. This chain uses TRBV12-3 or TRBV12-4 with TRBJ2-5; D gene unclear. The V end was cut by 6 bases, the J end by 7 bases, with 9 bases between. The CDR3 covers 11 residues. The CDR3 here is CASSNFVTQYF. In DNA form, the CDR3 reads TGTGCCAGCAGCAATTTCGTGACCCAGTACTTC.

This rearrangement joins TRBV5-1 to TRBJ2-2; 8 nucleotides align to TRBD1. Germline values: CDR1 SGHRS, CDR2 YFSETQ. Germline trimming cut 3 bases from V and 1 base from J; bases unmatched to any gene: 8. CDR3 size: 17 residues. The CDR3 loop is CASSSYTGTGNTGELFF. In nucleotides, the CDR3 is TGCGCCAGCAGCTCTTATACCGGGACAGGGAACACCGGGGAGCTGTTTTTT.

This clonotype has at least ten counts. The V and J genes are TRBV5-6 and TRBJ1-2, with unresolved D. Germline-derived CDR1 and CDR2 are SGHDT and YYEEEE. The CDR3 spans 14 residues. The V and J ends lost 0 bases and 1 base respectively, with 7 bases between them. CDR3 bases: TGTGCCAGCAGCTTGGTAGCTGTTAACTATGGCTACACCTTC. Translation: CASSLVAVNYGYTF. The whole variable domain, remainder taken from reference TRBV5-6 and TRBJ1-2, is DAGVTQSPTHLIKTRGQQVTLRCSPKSGHDTVSWYQQALGQGPQFIFQYYEEEERQRGNFPDRFSGHQFPNYSSELNVNALLLGDSALYLCASSLVAVNYGYTFGSGTRLTVV.

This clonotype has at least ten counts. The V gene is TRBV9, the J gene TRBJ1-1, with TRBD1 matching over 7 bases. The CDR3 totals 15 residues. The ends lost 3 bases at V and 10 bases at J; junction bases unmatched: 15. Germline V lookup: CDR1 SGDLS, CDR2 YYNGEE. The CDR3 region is CASSAEGHRGMGAFF. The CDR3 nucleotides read TGTGCCAGCAGCGCCGAGGGACACAGGGGTATGGGAGCTTTCTTT.

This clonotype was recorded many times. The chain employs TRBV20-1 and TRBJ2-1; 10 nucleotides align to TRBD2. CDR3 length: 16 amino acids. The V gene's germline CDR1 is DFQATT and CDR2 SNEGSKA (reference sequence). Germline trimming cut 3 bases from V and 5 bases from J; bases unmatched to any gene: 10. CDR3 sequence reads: CSARDWTSGLNNEQFF. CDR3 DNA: TGCAGTGCTAGGGACTGGACTAGCGGCCTTAACAATGAGCAGTTCTTC.

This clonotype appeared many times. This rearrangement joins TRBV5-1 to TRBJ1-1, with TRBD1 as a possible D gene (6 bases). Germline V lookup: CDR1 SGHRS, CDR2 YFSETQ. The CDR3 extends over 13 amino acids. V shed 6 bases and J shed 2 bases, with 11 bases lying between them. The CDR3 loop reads CASTPGQNTEAFF. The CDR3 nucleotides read TGCGCCAGCACCCCGGGACAAAACACTGAAGCTTTCTTT.

The CDR3: CASSLSLLAGDYNEQFF. CDR3 in DNA: TGTGCCAGCAGCCTATCCTTACTAGCGGGTGATTACAATGAGCAGTTCTTC. V gene TRBV12-3 or TRBV12-4 combines with J gene TRBJ2-1; 9 nucleotides agree with TRBD2. With 6 bases clipped from V and 4 bases from J, the junction kept 13 bases outside the gene matches. The CDR3 spans 17 residues.

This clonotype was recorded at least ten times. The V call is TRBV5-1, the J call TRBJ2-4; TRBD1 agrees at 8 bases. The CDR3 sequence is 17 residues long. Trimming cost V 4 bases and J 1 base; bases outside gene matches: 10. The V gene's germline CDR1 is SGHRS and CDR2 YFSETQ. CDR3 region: CASSGGQGSPAKNIQYF. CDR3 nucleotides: TGCGCCAGCAGCGGAGGACAGGGTTCCCCTGCCAAAAACATTCAGTACTTC. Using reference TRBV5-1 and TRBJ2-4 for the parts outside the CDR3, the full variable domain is KAGVTQTPRYLIKTRGQQVTLSCSPISGHRSVSWYQQTPGQGLQFLFEYFSETQRNKGNFPGRFSGRQFSNSRSEMNVSTLELGDSALYLCASSGGQGSPAKNIQYFGAGTRLSVL.

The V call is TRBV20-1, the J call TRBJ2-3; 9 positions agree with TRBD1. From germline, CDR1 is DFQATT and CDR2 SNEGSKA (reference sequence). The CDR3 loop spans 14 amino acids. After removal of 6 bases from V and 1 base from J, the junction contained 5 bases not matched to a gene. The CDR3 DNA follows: TGCAGTGCCCAAAGGGACAGGGGCACAGATACGCAGTATTTT. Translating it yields CSAQRDRGTDTQYF.

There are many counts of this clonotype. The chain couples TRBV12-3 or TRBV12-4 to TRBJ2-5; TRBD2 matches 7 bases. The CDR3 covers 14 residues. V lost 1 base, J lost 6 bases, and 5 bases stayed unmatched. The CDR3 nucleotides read TGTGCCAGCAGTTTAGGAGCGGGACGAAAGACCCAGTACTTC. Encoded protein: CASSLGAGRKTQYF.

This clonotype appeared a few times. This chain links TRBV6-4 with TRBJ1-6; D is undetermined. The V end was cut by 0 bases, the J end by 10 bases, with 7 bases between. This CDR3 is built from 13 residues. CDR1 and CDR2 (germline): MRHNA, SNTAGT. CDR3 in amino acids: CASSDSIGSPLHF. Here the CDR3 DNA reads TGTGCCAGCAGTGACTCGATCGGGTCACCCCTCCACTTT.

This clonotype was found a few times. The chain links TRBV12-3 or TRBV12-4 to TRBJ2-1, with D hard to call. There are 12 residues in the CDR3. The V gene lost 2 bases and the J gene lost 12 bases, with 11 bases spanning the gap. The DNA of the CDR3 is TGTGCCAGCAGTTTAAGGGCCCGAGGGCAGTTCTTC. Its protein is CASSLRARGQFF.

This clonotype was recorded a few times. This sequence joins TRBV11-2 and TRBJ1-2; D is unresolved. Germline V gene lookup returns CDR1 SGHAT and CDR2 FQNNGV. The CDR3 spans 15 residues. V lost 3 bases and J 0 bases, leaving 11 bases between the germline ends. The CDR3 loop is CASSFQGAPNYGYTF. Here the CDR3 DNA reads TGTGCCAGCAGCTTCCAAGGAGCTCCTAACTATGGCTACACCTTC. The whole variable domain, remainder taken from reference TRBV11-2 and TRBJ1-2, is EAGVAQSPRYKIIEKRQSVAFWCNPISGHATLYWYQQILGQGPKLLIQFQNNGVVDDSQLPKDRFSAERLKGVDSTLKIQPAKLEDSAVYLCASSFQGAPNYGYTFGSGTRLTVV.

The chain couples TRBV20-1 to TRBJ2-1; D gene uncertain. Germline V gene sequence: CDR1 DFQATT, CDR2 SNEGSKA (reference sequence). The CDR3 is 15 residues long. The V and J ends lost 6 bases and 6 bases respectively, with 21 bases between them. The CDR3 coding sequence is TGCAGTGCCCACTCATCGAGTGGGGAAATCAATGAGCAGTTCTTC. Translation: CSAHSSSGEINEQFF.